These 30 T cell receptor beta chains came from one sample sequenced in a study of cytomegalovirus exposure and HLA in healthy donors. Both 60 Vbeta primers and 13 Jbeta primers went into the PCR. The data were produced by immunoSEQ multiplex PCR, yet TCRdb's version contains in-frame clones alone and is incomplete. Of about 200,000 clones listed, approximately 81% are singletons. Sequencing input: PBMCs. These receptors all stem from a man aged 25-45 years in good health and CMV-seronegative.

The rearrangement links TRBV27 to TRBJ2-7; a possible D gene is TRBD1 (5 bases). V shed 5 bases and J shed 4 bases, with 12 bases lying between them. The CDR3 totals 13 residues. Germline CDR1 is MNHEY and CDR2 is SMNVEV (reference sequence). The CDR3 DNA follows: TGTGCCAGCAGTCCGCCGGACATTTACGAGCAGTACTTC. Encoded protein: CASSPPDIYEQYF.

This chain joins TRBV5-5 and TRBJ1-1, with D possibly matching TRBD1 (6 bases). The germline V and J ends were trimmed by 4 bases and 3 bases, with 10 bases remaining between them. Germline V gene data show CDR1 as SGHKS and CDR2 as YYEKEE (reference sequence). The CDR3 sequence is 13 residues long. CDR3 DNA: TGTGCCAGCAGCAGGGGGGGGGACACTGAAGCTTTCTTT. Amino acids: CASSRGGDTEAFF.

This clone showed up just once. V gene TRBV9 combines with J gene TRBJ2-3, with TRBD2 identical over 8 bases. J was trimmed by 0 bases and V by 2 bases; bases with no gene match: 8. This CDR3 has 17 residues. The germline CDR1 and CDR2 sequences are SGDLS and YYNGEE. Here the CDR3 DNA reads TGTGCCAGCAGCGTCCCCGACGGGGGGGCTAGCACAGATACGCAGTATTTT. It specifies CASSVPDGGASTDTQYF.

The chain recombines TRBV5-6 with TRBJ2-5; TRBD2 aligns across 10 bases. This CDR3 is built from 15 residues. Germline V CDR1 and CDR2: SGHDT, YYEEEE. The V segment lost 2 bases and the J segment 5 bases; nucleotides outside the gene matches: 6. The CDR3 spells CASSFLGTSDETQYF. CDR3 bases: TGTGCCAGCAGCTTCCTCGGGACTAGCGACGAGACCCAGTACTTC.

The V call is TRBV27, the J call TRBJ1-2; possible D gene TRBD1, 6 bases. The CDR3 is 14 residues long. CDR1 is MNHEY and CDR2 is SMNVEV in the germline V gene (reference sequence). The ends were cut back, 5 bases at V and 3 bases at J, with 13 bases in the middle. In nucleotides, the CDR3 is TGTGCCAGCAGTGCAAATACAGGGTACTATGGCTACACCTTC. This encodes CASSANTGYYGYTF.

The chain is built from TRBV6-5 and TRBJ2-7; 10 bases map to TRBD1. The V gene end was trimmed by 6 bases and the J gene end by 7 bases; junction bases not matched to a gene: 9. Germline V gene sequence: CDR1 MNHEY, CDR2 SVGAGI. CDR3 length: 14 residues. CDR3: CASSTGTGAREQYF. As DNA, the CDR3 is TGTGCCAGCAGCACCGGGACAGGGGCTAGGGAGCAGTACTTC.

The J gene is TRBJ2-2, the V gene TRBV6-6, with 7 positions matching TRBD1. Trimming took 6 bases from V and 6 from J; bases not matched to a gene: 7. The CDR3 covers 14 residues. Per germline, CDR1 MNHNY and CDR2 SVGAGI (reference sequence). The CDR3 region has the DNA TGTGCCAGCAGGACCGGGACAGAGGCCGGGGAGCTGTTTTTT. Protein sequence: CASRTGTEAGELFF.

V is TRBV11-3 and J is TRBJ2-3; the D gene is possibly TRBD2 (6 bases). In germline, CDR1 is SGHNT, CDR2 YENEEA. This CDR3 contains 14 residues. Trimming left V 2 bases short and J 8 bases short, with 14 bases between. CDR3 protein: CASSLNSRGGTQYF. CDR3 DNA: TGTGCCAGCAGCTTAAATTCCCGGGGAGGTACGCAGTATTTT.

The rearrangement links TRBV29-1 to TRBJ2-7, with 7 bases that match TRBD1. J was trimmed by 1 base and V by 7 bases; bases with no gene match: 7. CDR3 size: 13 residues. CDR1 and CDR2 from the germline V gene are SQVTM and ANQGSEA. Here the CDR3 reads CSARQGQSYEQYF. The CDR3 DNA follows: TGCAGCGCAAGACAGGGACAATCCTACGAGCAGTACTTC.

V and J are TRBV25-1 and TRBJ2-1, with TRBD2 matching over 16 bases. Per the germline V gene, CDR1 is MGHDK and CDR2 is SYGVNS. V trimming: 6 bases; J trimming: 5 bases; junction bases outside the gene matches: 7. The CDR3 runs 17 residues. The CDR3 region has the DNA TGTGCCAGCAGGCCCGGGACTAGCGGGGGGGGGAACAATGAGCAGTTCTTC. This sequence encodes CASRPGTSGGGNNEQFF.

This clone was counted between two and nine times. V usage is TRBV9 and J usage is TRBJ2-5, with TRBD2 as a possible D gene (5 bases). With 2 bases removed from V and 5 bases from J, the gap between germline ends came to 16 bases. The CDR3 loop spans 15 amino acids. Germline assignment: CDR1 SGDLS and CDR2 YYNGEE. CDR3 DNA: TGTGCCAGCAGCGTCGCGGGTTCCCGGGCGGAGACCCAGTACTTC. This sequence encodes CASSVAGSRAETQYF.

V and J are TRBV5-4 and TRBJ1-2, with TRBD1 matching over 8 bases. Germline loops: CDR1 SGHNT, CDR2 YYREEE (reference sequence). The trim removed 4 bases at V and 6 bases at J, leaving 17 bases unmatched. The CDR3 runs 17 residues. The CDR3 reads CASSLGNTAGQADGYTF. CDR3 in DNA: TGTGCCAGCAGCCTGGGGAACACAGCGGGACAGGCAGATGGCTACACCTTC.

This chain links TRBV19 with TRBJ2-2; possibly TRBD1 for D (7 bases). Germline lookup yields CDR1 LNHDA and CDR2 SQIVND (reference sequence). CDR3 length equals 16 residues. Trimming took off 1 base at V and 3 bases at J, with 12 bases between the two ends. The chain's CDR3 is CASSIGSGGYTGELFF. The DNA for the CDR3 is TGTGCCAGTAGTATAGGCTCAGGGGGGTACACCGGGGAGCTGTTTTTT.

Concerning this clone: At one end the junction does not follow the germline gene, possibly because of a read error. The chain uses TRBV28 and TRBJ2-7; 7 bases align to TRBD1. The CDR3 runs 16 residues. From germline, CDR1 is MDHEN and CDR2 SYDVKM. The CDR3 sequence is CASSFHPRQGSHEQYF. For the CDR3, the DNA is TGTGCCAGCAGTTTCCATCCTAGACAGGGCTCCCACGAGCAGTACTTC.

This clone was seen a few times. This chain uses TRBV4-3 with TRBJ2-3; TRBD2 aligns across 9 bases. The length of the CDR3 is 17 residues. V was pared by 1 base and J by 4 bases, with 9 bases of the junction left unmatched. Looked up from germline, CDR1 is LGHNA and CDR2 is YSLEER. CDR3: CASSQVAPAGGADTQYF. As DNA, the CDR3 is TGCGCCAGCAGCCAAGTCGCCCCAGCGGGGGGCGCAGATACGCAGTATTTT.

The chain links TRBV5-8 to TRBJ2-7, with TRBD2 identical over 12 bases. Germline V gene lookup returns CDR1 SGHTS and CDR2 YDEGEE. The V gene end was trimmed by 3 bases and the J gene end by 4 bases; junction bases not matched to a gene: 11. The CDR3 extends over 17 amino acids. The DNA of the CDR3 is TGTGCCAGCAGCTCTGGACTAGCGGGGTTTTCCCTTTACGAGCAGTACTTC. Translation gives CASSSGLAGFSLYEQYF.

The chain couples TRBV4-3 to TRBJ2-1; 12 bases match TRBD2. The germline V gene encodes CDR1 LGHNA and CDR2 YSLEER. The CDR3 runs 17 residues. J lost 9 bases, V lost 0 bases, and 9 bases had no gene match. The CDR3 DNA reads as TGCGCCAGCAGCCAAGATAGGCTAGCGGGGGGGCTCAGTGAGCAGTTCTTC. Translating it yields CASSQDRLAGGLSEQFF.

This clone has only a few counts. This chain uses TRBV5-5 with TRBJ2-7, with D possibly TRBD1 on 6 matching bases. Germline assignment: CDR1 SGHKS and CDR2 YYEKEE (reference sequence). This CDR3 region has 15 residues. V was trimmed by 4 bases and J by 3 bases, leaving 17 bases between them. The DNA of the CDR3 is TGTGCCAGCAGCCTGGGATTGAGGACAGACTACGAGCAGTACTTC. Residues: CASSLGLRTDYEQYF.

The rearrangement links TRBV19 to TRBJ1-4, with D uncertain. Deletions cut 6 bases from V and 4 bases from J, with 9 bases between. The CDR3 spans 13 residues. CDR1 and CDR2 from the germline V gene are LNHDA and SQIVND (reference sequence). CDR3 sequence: CASRGGLNEKLFF. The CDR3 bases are TGTGCCAGTAGGGGCGGACTTAATGAAAAACTGTTTTTT. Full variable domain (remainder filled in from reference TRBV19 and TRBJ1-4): DGGITQSPKYLFRKEGQNVTLSCEQNLNHDAMYWYRQDPGQGLRLIYYSQIVNDFQKGDIAEGYSVSREKKESFPLTVTSAQKNPTAFYLCASRGGLNEKLFFGSGTQLSVL.

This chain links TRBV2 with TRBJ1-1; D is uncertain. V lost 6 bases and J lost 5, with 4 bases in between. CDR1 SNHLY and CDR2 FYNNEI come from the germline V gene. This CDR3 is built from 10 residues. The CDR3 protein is CASRRTEAFF. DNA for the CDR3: TGTGCCAGCAGGAGGACTGAAGCTTTCTTT.

The CDR3 reads CASSIRDSSEKLFF. CDR3 nucleotide sequence: TGTGCCAGTAGTATCCGGGACAGCTCTGAAAAACTGTTTTTT. The chain has TRBV19 and TRBJ1-4; 7 positions agree with TRBD1. This CDR3 spans 14 amino acids. The V gene end was trimmed by 3 bases and the J gene end by 7 bases; junction bases not matched to a gene: 5. Per the germline V gene, CDR1 is LNHDA and CDR2 is SQIVND (reference sequence).

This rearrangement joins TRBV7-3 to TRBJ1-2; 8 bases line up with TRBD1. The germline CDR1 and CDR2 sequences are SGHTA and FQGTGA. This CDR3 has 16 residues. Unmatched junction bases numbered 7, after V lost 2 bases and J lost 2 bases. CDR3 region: CASSLAPGTGNYGYTF. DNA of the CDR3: TGTGCCAGCAGCTTAGCCCCCGGGACAGGAAACTATGGCTACACCTTC.

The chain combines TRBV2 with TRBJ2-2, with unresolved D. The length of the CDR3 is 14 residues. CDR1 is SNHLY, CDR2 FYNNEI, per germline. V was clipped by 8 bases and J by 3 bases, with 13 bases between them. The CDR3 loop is CASLPNLDTGELFF. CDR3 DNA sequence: TGTGCCAGCCTGCCTAACCTCGACACCGGGGAGCTGTTTTTT.

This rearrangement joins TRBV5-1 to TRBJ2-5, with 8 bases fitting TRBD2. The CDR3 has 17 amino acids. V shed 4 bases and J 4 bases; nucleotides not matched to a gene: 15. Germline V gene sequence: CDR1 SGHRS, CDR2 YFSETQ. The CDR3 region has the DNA TGCGCCAGCAGCCTCCTAATTTTCGGGGGGGAAGGAGAGACCCAGTACTTC. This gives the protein CASSLLIFGGEGETQYF.

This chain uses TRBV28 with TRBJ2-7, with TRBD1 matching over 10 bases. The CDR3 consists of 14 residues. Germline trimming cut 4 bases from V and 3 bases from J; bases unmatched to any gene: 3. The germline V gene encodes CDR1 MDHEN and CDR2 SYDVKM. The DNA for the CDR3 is TGTGCCAGCAGTTCCCGGGACAGGGGCTACGAGCAGTACTTC. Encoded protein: CASSSRDRGYEQYF.

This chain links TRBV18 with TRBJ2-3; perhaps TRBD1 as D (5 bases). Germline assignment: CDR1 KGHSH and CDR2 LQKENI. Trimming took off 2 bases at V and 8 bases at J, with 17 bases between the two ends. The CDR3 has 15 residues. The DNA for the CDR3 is TGTGCCAGCTCACCAAGGACACCTGAAGGATCTACGCAGTATTTT. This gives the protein CASSPRTPEGSTQYF. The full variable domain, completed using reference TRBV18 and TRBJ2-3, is NAGVMQNPRHLVRRRGQEARLRCSPMKGHSHVYWYRQLPEEGLKFMVYLQKENIIDESGMPKERFSAEFPKEGPSILRIQQVVRGDSAAYFCASSPRTPEGSTQYFGPGTRLTVL.

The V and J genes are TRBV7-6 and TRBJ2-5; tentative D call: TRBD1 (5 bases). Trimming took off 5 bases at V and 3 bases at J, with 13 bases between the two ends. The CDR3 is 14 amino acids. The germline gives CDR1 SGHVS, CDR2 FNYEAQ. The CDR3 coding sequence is TGTGCCAGCAGCCGTATTACCAGGGAAGAGACCCAGTACTTC. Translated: CASSRITREETQYF. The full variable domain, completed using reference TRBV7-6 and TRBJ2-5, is GAGVSQSPRYKVTKRGQDVALRCDPISGHVSLYWYRQALGQGPEFLTYFNYEAQQDKSGLPNDRFSAERPEGSISTLTIQRTEQRDSAMYRCASSRITREETQYFGPGTRLLVL.

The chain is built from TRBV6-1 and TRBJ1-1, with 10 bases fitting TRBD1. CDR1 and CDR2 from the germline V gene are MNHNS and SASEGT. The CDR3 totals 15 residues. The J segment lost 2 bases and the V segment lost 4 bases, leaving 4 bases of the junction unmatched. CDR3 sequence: CASSGQGATNTEAFF. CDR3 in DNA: TGTGCCAGCAGTGGACAGGGGGCCACCAACACTGAAGCTTTCTTT.

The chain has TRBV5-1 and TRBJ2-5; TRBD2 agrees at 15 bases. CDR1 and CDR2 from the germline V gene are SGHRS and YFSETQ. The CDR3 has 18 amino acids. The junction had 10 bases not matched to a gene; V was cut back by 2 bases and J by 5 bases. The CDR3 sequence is CASSFNGLAGGLGETQYF. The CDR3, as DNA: TGCGCCAGCAGCTTTAATGGACTAGCGGGGGGGCTAGGGGAGACCCAGTACTTC.

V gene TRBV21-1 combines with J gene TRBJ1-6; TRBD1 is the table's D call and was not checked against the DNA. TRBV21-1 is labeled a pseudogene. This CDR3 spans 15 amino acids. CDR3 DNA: TGTGCCAATACGGGACAGGTGGGCTATAATTCACCCCTCCACTTT. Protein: CANTGQVGYNSPLHF.